These 8 T cell receptor beta chains share one sample of origin, sequenced in a study of cytomegalovirus exposure and HLA in healthy donors (dated by TCRdb to 2016 to 2017). The library was made by the immunoSEQ multiplex PCR assay. For the multiplex PCR, a mixture combining 60 forward primers for TCR Vbeta segments and 13 reverse primers for TCR Jbeta segments was used. The clones in this table, taken by TCRdb from immuneACCESS, are in-frame only. Not every clone is retained; where verified, under half of the shortfall comes from an unresolved V gene, and the cause of the rest is unknown. This sample is represented by about 130,000 clones; 76% of them were singletons. The ten largest make up about 3.4% of the sample. Sample: PBMCs. The receptors derive from a man in his forties in good health and CMV-seronegative.

This clone turned up a few times. The rearrangement links TRBV5-4 to TRBJ2-5; no clear D. The ends were cut back, 0 bases at V and 4 bases at J, with 16 bases in the middle. Germline V gene data show CDR1 as SGHNT and CDR2 as YYREEE (reference sequence). The CDR3 contains 16 residues. This CDR3 reads CASSLGARVTTETQYF. Here the CDR3 DNA reads TGTGCCAGCAGCTTGGGGGCCCGCGTAACGACAGAGACCCAGTACTTC.

The chain combines TRBV18 with TRBJ2-1; tentative D call: TRBD1 (5 bases). Per germline, CDR1 KGHSH and CDR2 LQKENI. Trimming removed 3 bases at V and 5 bases at J, with 5 bases between. The CDR3 is 12 residues long. CDR3 nucleotide sequence: TGTGCCAGCTCACCGACAGACAATGAGCAGTTCTTC. It yields the protein CASSPTDNEQFF.

V and J are TRBV27 and TRBJ2-7; possibly TRBD2 for D (5 bases). Between the trimmed V and J ends, which lost 8 bases and 0 bases, there was a span of 17 bases. CDR3 size: 15 residues. Germline-derived CDR1 and CDR2 are MNHEY and SMNVEV (reference sequence). As DNA, the CDR3 is TGTGCCAGCCAACTTGAGGGCTCATACTCCTACGAGCAGTACTTC. Residues: CASQLEGSYSYEQYF.

This chain joins TRBV30 and TRBJ2-7; 10 bases fit TRBD1. J gave up 3 bases and V 3 bases, and 8 bases lay outside the gene matches. This CDR3 spans 15 amino acids. CDR1 and CDR2 (germline): GTSNPN, SVGIG (reference sequence). CDR3 nucleotides: TGTGCCTGGAGAGCGGGACAGGGGCCCAACTACGAGCAGTACTTC. The encoded protein is CAWRAGQGPNYEQYF.

The chain joins TRBV30 to TRBJ2-7; possible D gene TRBD2, 5 bases. V shed 5 bases and J shed 3 bases, with 11 bases lying between them. The CDR3 is 12 residues long. The germline V gene encodes CDR1 GTSNPN and CDR2 SVGIG (reference sequence). CDR3 sequence reads: CAWGQRSYEQYF. As DNA, the CDR3 is TGTGCCTGGGGTCAGCGGAGCTACGAGCAGTACTTC.

The chain carries TRBV5-1 and TRBJ1-1; tentatively, D is TRBD1 (6 bases). The length of the CDR3 is 14 residues. Per germline, CDR1 SGHRS and CDR2 YFSETQ. V dropped 4 bases and J dropped 4 bases, with 14 bases sitting between them. The CDR3 region is CASSDPQGSTEAFF. The CDR3 coding sequence is TGCGCCAGCAGCGACCCACAGGGATCCACTGAAGCTTTCTTT.

This chain connects TRBV9 to TRBJ2-7; TRBD2 matches at 8 bases. CDR1 is SGDLS and CDR2 is YYNGEE in the germline V gene. The CDR3 consists of 15 residues. V gave up 4 bases and J gave up 5 bases; unmatched junction bases: 11. The CDR3 DNA reads as TGTGCCAGCAGCTTAACAAGCGGGAGACACCACGAGCAGTACTTC. This encodes CASSLTSGRHHEQYF.

The J gene is TRBJ1-3, the V gene TRBV2, with a possible D match to TRBD1 (5 bases). The length of the CDR3 is 13 residues. The germline V gene encodes CDR1 SNHLY and CDR2 FYNNEI. Between the trimmed V and J ends, which lost 4 bases and 3 bases, there was a span of 7 bases. The CDR3 is CASSVDSGNTIYF. CDR3 DNA: TGTGCCAGCAGTGTCGACAGTGGAAACACCATATATTTT.